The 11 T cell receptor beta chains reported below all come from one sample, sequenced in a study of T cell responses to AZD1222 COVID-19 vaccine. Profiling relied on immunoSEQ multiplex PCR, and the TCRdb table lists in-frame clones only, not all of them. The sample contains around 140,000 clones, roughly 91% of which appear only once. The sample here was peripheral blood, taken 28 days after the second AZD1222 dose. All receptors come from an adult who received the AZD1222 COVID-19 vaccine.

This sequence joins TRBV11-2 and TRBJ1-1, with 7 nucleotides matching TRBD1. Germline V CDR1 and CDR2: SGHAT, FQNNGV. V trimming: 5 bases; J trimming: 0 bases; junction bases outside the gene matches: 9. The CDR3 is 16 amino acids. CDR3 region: CASSIRPDRVNTEAFF. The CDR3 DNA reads TGTGCCAGCAGCATACGACCCGACAGGGTGAACACTGAAGCTTTCTTT.

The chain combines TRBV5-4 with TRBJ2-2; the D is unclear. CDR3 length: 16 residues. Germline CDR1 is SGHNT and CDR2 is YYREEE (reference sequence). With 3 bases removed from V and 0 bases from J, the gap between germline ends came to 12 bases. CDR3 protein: CASSSRLYANTGELFF. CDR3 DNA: TGTGCCAGCAGCTCCCGGCTATACGCGAACACCGGGGAGCTGTTTTTT.

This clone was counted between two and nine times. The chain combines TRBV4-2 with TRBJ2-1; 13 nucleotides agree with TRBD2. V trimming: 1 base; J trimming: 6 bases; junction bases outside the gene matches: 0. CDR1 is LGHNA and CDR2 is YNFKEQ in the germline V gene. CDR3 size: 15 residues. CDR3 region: CASSQGTSGSNEQFF. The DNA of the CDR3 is TGTGCCAGCAGCCAAGGGACTAGCGGGAGCAATGAGCAGTTCTTC.

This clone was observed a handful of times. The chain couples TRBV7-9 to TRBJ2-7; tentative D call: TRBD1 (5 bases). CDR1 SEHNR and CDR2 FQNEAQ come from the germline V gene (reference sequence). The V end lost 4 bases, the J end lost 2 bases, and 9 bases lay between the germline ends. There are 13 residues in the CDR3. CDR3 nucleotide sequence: TGTGCCAGCAGCTCACAGGTTCCCTACGAGCAGTACTTC. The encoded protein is CASSSQVPYEQYF. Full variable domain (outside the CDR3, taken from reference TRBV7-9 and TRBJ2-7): DTGVSQNPRHKITKRGQNVTFRCDPISEHNRLYWYRQTLGQGPEFLTYFQNEAQLEKSRLLSDRFSAERPKGSFSTLEIQRTEQGDSAMYLCASSSQVPYEQYFGPGTRLTVT.

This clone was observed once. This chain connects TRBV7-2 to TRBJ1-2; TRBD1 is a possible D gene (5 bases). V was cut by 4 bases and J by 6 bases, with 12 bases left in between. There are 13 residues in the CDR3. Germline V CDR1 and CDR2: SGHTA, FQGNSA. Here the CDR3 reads CASSWGSSDGYTF. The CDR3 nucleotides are TGTGCCAGCAGCTGGGGGTCCTCCGATGGCTACACCTTC. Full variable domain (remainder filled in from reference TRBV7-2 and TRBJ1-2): GAGVSQSPSNKVTEKGKDVELRCDPISGHTALYWYRQSLGQGLEFLIYFQGNSAPDKSGLPSDRFSAERTGGSVSTLTIQRTQQEDSAVYLCASSWGSSDGYTFGSGTRLTVV.

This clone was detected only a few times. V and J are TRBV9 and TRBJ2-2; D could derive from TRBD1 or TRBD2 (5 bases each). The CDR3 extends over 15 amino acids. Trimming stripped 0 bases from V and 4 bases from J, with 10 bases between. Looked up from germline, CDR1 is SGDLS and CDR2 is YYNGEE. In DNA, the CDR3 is TGTGCCAGCAGCGTAGCTAGCCAGGGCACCGGGGAGCTGTTTTTT. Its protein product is CASSVASQGTGELFF.

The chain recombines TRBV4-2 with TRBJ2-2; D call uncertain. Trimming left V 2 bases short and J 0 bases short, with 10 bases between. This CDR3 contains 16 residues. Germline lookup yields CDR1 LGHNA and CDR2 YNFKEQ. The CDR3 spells CASSQRERTNTGELFF. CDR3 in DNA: TGTGCCAGCAGCCAACGCGAACGGACGAACACCGGGGAGCTGTTTTTT.

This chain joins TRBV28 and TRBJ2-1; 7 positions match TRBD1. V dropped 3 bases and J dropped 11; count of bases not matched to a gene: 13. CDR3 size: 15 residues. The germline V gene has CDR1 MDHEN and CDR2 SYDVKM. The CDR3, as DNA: TGTGCCAGCAGTTTTAACAGGGGTGGTTCAGGACAGCAGTTCTTC. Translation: CASSFNRGGSGQQFF. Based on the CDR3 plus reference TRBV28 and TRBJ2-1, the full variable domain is DVKVTQSSRYLVKRTGEKVFLECVQDMDHENMFWYRQDPGLGLRLIYFSYDVKMKEKGDIPEGYSVSREKKERFSLILESASTNQTSMYLCASSFNRGGSGQQFFGPGTRLTVL.

The CDR3 here is CASSSPDRASGNTIYF. Written as DNA, the CDR3 is TGTGCCAGCAGCTCTCCGGACAGGGCCTCTGGAAACACCATATATTTT. This rearrangement joins TRBV14 to TRBJ1-3, with 8 bases matching TRBD1. The germline V gene encodes CDR1 SGHDN and CDR2 FVKESK. The CDR3 is made up of 16 amino acids. V shed 5 bases and J 0 bases; nucleotides not matched to a gene: 6.

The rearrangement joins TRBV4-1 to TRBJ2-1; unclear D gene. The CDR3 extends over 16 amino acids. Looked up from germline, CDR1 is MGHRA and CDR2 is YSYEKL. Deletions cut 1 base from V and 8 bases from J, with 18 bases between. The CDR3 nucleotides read TGCGCCAGCAGCCAAGGGGCCTATGCACGTGGTTATGAGCAGTTCTTC. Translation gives CASSQGAYARGYEQFF.

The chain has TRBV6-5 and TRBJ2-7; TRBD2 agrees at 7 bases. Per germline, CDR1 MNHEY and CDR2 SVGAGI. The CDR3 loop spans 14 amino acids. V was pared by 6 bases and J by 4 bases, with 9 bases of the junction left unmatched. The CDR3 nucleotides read TGTGCCAGCAGCCCAAGGGGAGGGAGGTACGAGCAGTACTTC. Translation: CASSPRGGRYEQYF.